A single sample is the source of the 4 T cell receptor beta chains below, sequenced in a study of blood T cell repertoires in COVID-19. This table comes from immunoSEQ multiplex PCR, and its TCRdb copy is limited to in-frame clones, with some not included. The sample records around 200,000 clones, about 90% being singletons. The specimen sequenced was PBMCs or T cells enriched from blood (not recorded which). These receptors were taken from a man younger than 40 who had recovered from COVID-19.

This chain uses TRBV12-3 or TRBV12-4 with TRBJ2-2, with TRBD2 matching 8 bases. J was trimmed by 11 bases and V by 7 bases; bases with no gene match: 6. The CDR3 loop spans 12 amino acids. CDR3 sequence (DNA): TGTGCCAGCAACCAAGTAGCGGGAGAGCTGTTTTTT. Its protein product is CASNQVAGELFF.

The chain joins TRBV21-1 to TRBJ1-5; TRBD1 was called by the table and not checked on the DNA. TRBV21-1 is labeled a pseudogene. CDR3 length: 16 residues. CDR3 sequence: CASSKANRERTQPQHF. The DNA of the CDR3 is TGTGCCAGCAGCAAAGCGAACAGGGAACGGACGCAGCCCCAGCATTTT.

This clone was counted a single time. The CDR3 protein is CATLERDRAKNIQYF. The DNA for the CDR3 is TGTGCCACCCTAGAACGGGACAGAGCCAAAAACATTCAGTACTTC. This sequence joins TRBV24-1 and TRBJ2-4; 7 nucleotides match TRBD1. This CDR3 is 15 amino acids long. Germline V gene data show CDR1 as KGHDR and CDR2 as SFDVKD. J was trimmed by 0 bases and V by 9 bases; bases with no gene match: 7.

The rearrangement links TRBV19 to TRBJ1-1; TRBD1 might be the D (6 bases). Germline CDR1 is LNHDA and CDR2 is SQIVND (reference sequence). Trimming cost V 0 bases and J 4 bases, with 18 bases left between them. CDR3 size: 17 residues. This chain's CDR3 is CASSIDGQRFGGTEAFF. DNA of the CDR3: TGTGCCAGTAGTATAGACGGACAGCGGTTTGGGGGCACTGAAGCTTTCTTT. The full variable domain, completed using reference TRBV19 and TRBJ1-1, is DGGITQSPKYLFRKEGQNVTLSCEQNLNHDAMYWYRQDPGQGLRLIYYSQIVNDFQKGDIAEGYSVSREKKESFPLTVTSAQKNPTAFYLCASSIDGQRFGGTEAFFGQGTRLTVV.